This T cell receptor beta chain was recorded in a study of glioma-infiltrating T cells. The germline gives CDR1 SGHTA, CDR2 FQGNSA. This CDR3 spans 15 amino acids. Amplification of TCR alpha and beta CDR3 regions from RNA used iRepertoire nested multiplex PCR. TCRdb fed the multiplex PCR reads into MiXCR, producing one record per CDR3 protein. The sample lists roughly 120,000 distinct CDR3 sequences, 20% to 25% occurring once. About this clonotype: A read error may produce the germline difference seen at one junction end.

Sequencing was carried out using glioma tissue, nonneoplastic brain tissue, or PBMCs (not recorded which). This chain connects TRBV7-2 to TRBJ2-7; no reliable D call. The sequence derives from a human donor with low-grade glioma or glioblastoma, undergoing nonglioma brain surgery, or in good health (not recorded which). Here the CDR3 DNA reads TGTGCCAGCGGCTTAGGCCCTGGACCCTCCTACGAGCAGTACTTC. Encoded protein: CASGLGPGPSYEQYF.